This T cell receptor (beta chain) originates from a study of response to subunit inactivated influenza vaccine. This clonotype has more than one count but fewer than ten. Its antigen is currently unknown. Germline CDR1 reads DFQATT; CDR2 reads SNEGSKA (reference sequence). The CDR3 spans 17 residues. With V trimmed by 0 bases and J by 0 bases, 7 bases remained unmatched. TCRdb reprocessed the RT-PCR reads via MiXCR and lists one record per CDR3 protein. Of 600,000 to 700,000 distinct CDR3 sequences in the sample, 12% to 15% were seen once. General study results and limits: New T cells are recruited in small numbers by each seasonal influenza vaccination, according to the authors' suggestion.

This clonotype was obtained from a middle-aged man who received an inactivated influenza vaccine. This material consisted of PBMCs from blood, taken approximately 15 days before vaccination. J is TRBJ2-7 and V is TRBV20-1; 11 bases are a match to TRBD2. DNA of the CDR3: TGCAGTGCTAGAGATCAGACGGGACTAGCGGCCTCCTACGAGCAGTACTTC. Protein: CSARDQTGLAASYEQYF.